This TCR beta chain originates from a study of spatial heterogeneity in lung cancer. As for time point: blood at routine non-recurrence follow-up after resection. V dropped 5 bases and J dropped 2; count of bases not matched to a gene: 8. The CDR3 has 15 amino acids. Germline V gene lookup returns CDR1 GTSNPN and CDR2 SVGIG (reference sequence). MiXCR, applied by TCRdb to the 5' RACE reads, yields one record per CDR3 protein. In the table there are roughly 4,000 distinct CDR3 sequences, about 28% of which are singletons. The material was PBMCs, obtained at follow-up. The TCR comes from a male donor with early-stage non-small cell lung cancer. This chain links TRBV30 with TRBJ2-4; TRBD1 matches at 8 bases. CDR3 in DNA: TGTGCCTGGGGTAGGACAGGGCGGACCAAAAACATTCAGTACTTC. This gives the protein CAWGRTGRTKNIQYF.